The text below deals with one T cell receptor (beta chain). Its specificity is not known. The ends were cut back, 2 bases at V and 3 bases at J, with 6 bases in the middle. This CDR3 has 13 amino acids. Germline loops: CDR1 MNHEY, CDR2 SVGAGI. These data come from a study of chemoradiotherapy in HPV16-positive cancers. Overall study context: Candidate HPV-specific T-cell clones and common TCR motifs came from functional assays in a couple of HPV16-positive patients. Notes on the study in general: The functional HPV-specific definition rests on just a couple of HPV16-positive patients. Non-HPV-specific T cells did not expand in tumors during treatment, whereas candidate HPV-specific clones and E7-related motifs did.

Repertoires were sampled repeatedly during chemoradiotherapy. The method was immunoSEQ multiplex PCR; TCRdb's version includes in-frame clones alone and lacks a portion of them. The data hold approximately 29,000 clones, with around four fifths observed a single time. This chain links TRBV6-5 with TRBJ2-3, with D hard to call. This TCR was sampled from a human donor with HPV-associated anogenital cancer. This specimen was blood, taken from a patient who underwent chemoradiotherapy. CDR3 in amino acids: CASSYRETDTQYF. DNA for the CDR3: TGTGCCAGCAGTTACCGTGAGACAGATACGCAGTATTTT.